This record covers a single T cell receptor (beta chain). Its specificity is not known. The sample originates from a study of somatic mutations in cytotoxic T cells in rheumatoid arthritis. Study-wide background: Flow sorting of some V beta antibody-stained T cells reached nearly 100% purity, with V beta1+ cells also TCRB-sequenced. Whole-study findings and limits: A largest CD8+ clone above 20% of CD8+ cells occurred in about an eighth of the roughly 60 patients. CD8+ clonality increased with age in rheumatoid arthritis patients but not in healthy controls. For CD8+ T-cell clonality, rheumatoid arthritis patients and age-matched healthy controls did not differ significantly.

The ends were cut back, 7 bases at V and 2 bases at J, with 15 bases in the middle. CDR1 and CDR2 (germline): SGHAT, FQNNGV. This CDR3 region has 14 residues. Using immunoSEQ multiplex PCR, the repertoire was profiled, and TCRdb retains in-frame clones only, with some absent. The sample holds 20,000 or so clones; 81% are singletons and the top ten take over 13%. The chain uses TRBV11-2 and TRBJ2-7; TRBD1 or TRBD2 may be the D gene (5 bases each). The receptor comes from an adult with rheumatoid arthritis. Specimen: CD8+ T cells sorted from blood. This CDR3 reads CASTPRGATYEQYF. CDR3 coding DNA: TGTGCCAGCACCCCGCGAGGGGCAACCTACGAGCAGTACTTC.